Listed below are T cell receptor beta chains from one sample, sequenced in a study of lymphopenia after photon versus proton radiotherapy. The repertoire was sequenced with immunoSEQ multiplex PCR; TCRdb's copy has only in-frame clones and lacks some. The table includes about 160,000 clones, about nine tenths detected once. The sample consisted of peripheral blood, taken from a patient treated with photon-based radiotherapy. Source of these receptors: a man between 45 and 60 years old with gastric cancer. CDR3s include the opening cysteine and the closing phenylalanine or tryptophan. D genes are given only for firm matches. Clone size is shown for a subset of rows, as once, few, many or a class of expanded clone.

TRBJ1-4 - TRBV4-2 - TGTGCCAGCAGCCAAGAGGAGTTCAATGAAAAACTGTTTTTT CASSQEEFNEKLFF
TRBJ2-7 - TRBV15 TRBD2 TGTGCCACCAGCAGAGATCTCTGGGGGACTAGCGGGGGCCGAGAGCAGTACTTC CATSRDLWGTSGGREQYF
TRBJ2-3 - TRBV11-2 - TGTGCCAGCAGCTTATGGGGGCCGGGAAAAGATACGCAGTATTTT CASSLWGPGKDTQYF
TRBJ1-1 - TRBV18 TRBD1 TGTGCCAGCTCGGGACAGGAGAACACTGAAGCTTTCTTT CASSGQENTEAFF
TRBJ2-2 - TRBV19 TRBD2 TGTGCCAGTAGTCCCGGGACAACGACTAGCGGGAGGACCGGGGAGCTGTTTTTT CASSPGTTTSGRTGELFF
TRBJ2-1 once TRBV4-3 TRBD1 TGCGCCAGCAGCCAAGAAGACAGGGGGCTAGACAATGAGCAGTTCTTC CASSQEDRGLDNEQFF
TRBJ2-1 few TRBV2 - TGTGCCAGTACTTGGGGACCGTCCTACAATGAGCAGTTCTTC CASTWGPSYNEQFF
TRBJ1-4 - TRBV7-9 - TGTGCCAGCAGCTTAGAACTACAGTGGAATGAAAAACTGTTTTTT CASSLELQWNEKLFF
TRBJ1-4 - TRBV19 - TGTGCCAGTAGTATAGCGCGGAATGAAAAACTGTTTTTT CASSIARNEKLFF
TRBJ2-2 - TRBV19 TRBD2 TGTGCCAGCCGTCCTCGAGGGAGGGCCACCGGGGAGCTGTTTTTT CASRPRGRATGELFF
TRBJ2-1 once TRBV18 - TGTGCCAGCTCTCCCTTCTTGGGCGATGAGCAGTTCTTC CASSPFLGDEQFF
TRBJ2-7 - TRBV7-8 - TGTGCCAGCAGCATACGCTCGGGGTACGAGCAGTACTTC CASSIRSGYEQYF
TRBJ2-7 once TRBV5-4 - TGTGCCAGCAGCTTGGCCGGGGCCAGCAGCTCCTACGAGCAGTACTTC CASSLAGASSSYEQYF
TRBJ1-5 - TRBV28 - TGTGCCAGCAGTTTGGTTAGCAATCAGCCCCAGCATTTT CASSLVSNQPQHF
TRBJ2-7 - TRBV25-1 - TGTGCCAGCAGTGTAACCTACGAGCAGTACTTC CASSVTYEQYF
TRBJ2-3 once TRBV5-4 - TGTGCCAGCAGCTTGGTACCCCGCCCAGATACGCAGTATTTT CASSLVPRPDTQYF
TRBJ2-2 - TRBV7-2 - TGTGCCAGCAGAACGCCTAAATCGGGACTCGCGAACACCGGGGAGCTGTTTTTT CASRTPKSGLANTGELFF
TRBJ2-1 - TRBV7-7 TRBD2 TGTGCCAGCAGCCAGACTAGCGGGACGTACAATGAGCAGTTCTTC CASSQTSGTYNEQFF
TRBJ1-4 - TRBV7-9 TRBD1 TGTGCCAGCAGACTACAGGGGGCCGAAATTGAAAAACTGTTTTTT CASRLQGAEIEKLFF
TRBJ1-2 once TRBV30 TRBD1 TGTGCCTGGAGCTCACAGGGGAGAAACTATGGCTACACCTTC CAWSSQGRNYGYTF
TRBJ2-1 once TRBV10-3 TRBD2 TGTGCCATCAGTCAAAGGGCGCTAGCGGGAGATGAGCAGTTCTTC CAISQRALAGDEQFF
TRBJ1-6 - TRBV11-2 - TGTGCCAGCAGCCCGCGGGTGGGCCGGAAAAGCTCCTATAATTCACCCCTCCACTTT CASSPRVGRKSSYNSPLHF
TRBJ2-4 - TRBV10-3 - TGTGCCATCAGTGAGTCCAGCATCTTACTAGCCAAAAACATTCAGTACTTC CAISESSILLAKNIQYF
TRBJ1-5 - TRBV6-1 - TGTGCCAGCATAAGAGGCGACAGGCCGGAGCAGCCCCAGCATTTT CASIRGDRPEQPQHF
TRBJ2-6 once TRBV9 - TGTGCCAGCAGCGCGGTGGCTGGGGCCAACGTCCTGACTTTC CASSAVAGANVLTF
TRBJ2-1 - TRBV7-6 TRBD1 TGTGCCAGCAGCTTAGATGACAGGGGACGGGAGCAGTTCTTC CASSLDDRGREQFF
TRBJ2-6 - TRBV7-9 - TGTGCCAGCAGCACGGGGGGAAACAGGGGTAGGGCCAACGTCCTGACTTTC CASSTGGNRGRANVLTF
TRBJ2-4 - TRBV28 - TGTGCCAGCACCGTCGGGACATCCATAAAAAACATTCAGTACTTC CASTVGTSIKNIQYF
TRBJ2-5 few TRBV15 - TGTGCCACCAGCAGAGGATTCAGCCAAGAGACCCAGTACTTC CATSRGFSQETQYF
TRBJ1-2 - TRBV28 - TGTGCCAGCAGTTTATTAACCGGGGCGAATGGCTACACCTTC CASSLLTGANGYTF
TRBJ2-6 - TRBV6-6 - TGTGCCAGCAGGGCCCTCGGGGGAGCTGGGGCCAACGTCCTGACTTTC CASRALGGAGANVLTF
TRBJ2-1 - TRBV4-1 - TGCGCCAGCAGCCAAGTGTTCCCCCCGGGGGTCAATGAGCAGTTCTTC CASSQVFPPGVNEQFF
TRBJ2-7 - TRBV7-2 - TGTGCCAGCAGCTTATTTGACTCCGAGCAGTACTTC CASSLFDSEQYF
TRBJ2-2 once TRBV7-9 TRBD2 TGTGCCAGCAGCTTAGGTGGCGGGAGTGCCGGGGAGCTGTTTTTT CASSLGGGSAGELFF
TRBJ2-3 - TRBV29-1 - TGCAGCGTTGATCAGGGGCCAGATACGCAGTATTTT CSVDQGPDTQYF
TRBJ2-7 - TRBV28 TRBD2 TGTGCCAGCAGTTTTAGCGGGATGAGCTCCTACGAGCAGTACTTC CASSFSGMSSYEQYF
TRBJ2-7 - TRBV19 TRBD2 TGTGCCAGTAGTTCCGAGACTAGCGGGCGTTACGAGCAGTACTTC CASSSETSGRYEQYF
TRBJ2-3 - TRBV7-9 - TGTGCCAGCAGCCGACTCTGGGGGCGGGAGAGGCAAGATACGCAGTATTTT CASSRLWGRERQDTQYF